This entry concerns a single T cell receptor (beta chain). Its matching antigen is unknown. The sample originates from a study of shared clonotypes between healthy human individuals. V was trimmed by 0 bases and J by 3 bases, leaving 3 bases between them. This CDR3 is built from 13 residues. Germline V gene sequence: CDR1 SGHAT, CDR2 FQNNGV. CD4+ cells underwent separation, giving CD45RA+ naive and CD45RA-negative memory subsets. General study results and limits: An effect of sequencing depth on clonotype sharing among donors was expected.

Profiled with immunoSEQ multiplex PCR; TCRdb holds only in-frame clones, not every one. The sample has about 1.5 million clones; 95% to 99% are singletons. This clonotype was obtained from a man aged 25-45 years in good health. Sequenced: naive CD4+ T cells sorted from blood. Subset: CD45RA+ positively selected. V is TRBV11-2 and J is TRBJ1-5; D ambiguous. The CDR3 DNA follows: TGTGCCAGCAGCTTAGAATACAATCAGCCCCAGCATTTT. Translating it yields CASSLEYNQPQHF.